This entry lists 9 T cell receptor beta chains sequenced from one sample in a study of blood T cell repertoires in COVID-19. Profiling relied on immunoSEQ multiplex PCR, and the TCRdb table lists in-frame clones only, not all of them. The repertoire holds 230,000 or so clones, with roughly 84% as singletons. The sequenced material came from peripheral blood. Source of these receptors: a woman aged 35 to 49 who had recovered from COVID-19.

The chain uses TRBV27 and TRBJ1-3; 8 bases align to TRBD1. J was trimmed by 7 bases and V by 5 bases; bases with no gene match: 4. Germline V gene lookup returns CDR1 MNHEY and CDR2 SMNVEV (reference sequence). The CDR3 totals 13 residues. The DNA for the CDR3 is TGTGCCAGCAGTGACAGGGGCCGGAACACCATATATTTT. Its protein product is CASSDRGRNTIYF.

The chain couples TRBV11-3 to TRBJ2-1, with a possible D match to TRBD2 (6 bases). The CDR3 runs 15 residues. Trimming cost V 3 bases and J 5 bases, with 14 bases left between them. CDR1 is SGHNT, CDR2 YENEEA, per germline. The DNA for the CDR3 is TGTGCCAGCAGCTTGGCAGGACTACGAAACAATGAGCAGTTCTTC. As protein: CASSLAGLRNNEQFF.

Concerning this clone itself: Other DNA sequences in the sample encode the same CDR3. The genes are TRBV5-1 and TRBJ1-2, with no clear D. This CDR3 region has 14 residues. Germline loops: CDR1 SGHRS, CDR2 YFSETQ. V was shortened by 1 base and J by 3 bases, with 10 bases between the two germline ends. DNA of the CDR3: TGCGCCAGCAGCTTGTCCTCGGGAGACTATGGCTACACCTTC. Protein product: CASSLSSGDYGYTF.

The chain recombines TRBV18 with TRBJ1-4, with D possibly TRBD1 on 5 matching bases. The V end lost 2 bases, the J end lost 6 bases, and 10 bases lay between the germline ends. Germline assignment: CDR1 KGHSH and CDR2 LQKENI. The CDR3 length is 14 residues. In nucleotides, the CDR3 is TGTGCCAGCTCACCAAGGGGCGATTATGAAAAACTGTTTTTT. Translating it yields CASSPRGDYEKLFF.

The chain has TRBV29-1 and TRBJ2-1; 11 bases are a match to TRBD2. Unmatched junction bases numbered 2, after V lost 7 bases and J lost 3 bases. Germline V gives CDR1 SQVTM, CDR2 ANQGSEA. This CDR3 comprises 13 residues. CDR3 region: CSASGGFYNEQFF. The CDR3 DNA reads as TGCAGCGCTAGCGGGGGGTTCTACAATGAGCAGTTCTTC.

The CDR3 bases are TGTGCCAGCAGTCCCGGGACAGGGGCAACTAATGAAAAACTGTTTTTT. Its protein product is CASSPGTGATNEKLFF. The chain uses TRBV2 and TRBJ1-4; TRBD1 aligns across 10 bases. V dropped 5 bases and J dropped 0; count of bases not matched to a gene: 3. The CDR3 is made up of 16 amino acids. Germline V lookup: CDR1 SNHLY, CDR2 FYNNEI. Full variable domain (remainder filled in from reference TRBV2 and TRBJ1-4): EPEVTQTPSHQVTQMGQEVILRCVPISNHLYFYWYRQILGQKVEFLVSFYNNEISEKSEIFDDQFSVERPDGSNFTLKIRSTKLEDSAMYFCASSPGTGATNEKLFFGSGTQLSVL.

The chain carries TRBV19 and TRBJ2-2; D ambiguous. CDR1 is LNHDA, CDR2 SQIVND, per germline (reference sequence). This CDR3 contains 15 residues. V was cut by 5 bases and J by 0 bases, with 10 bases left in between. The CDR3 sequence is CASSRVLSNTGELFF. The CDR3 nucleotides are TGTGCCAGTAGTCGGGTCCTTTCGAACACCGGGGAGCTGTTTTTT.

The V gene is TRBV2, the J gene TRBJ2-5, with 7 bases aligning to TRBD1. CDR3 length equals 16 residues. Trimming took 3 bases from V and 5 from J; bases not matched to a gene: 12. Germline CDR1 reads SNHLY; CDR2 reads FYNNEI. The CDR3 is CASSEGTALPRETQYF. CDR3 DNA: TGTGCCAGCAGTGAGGGGACAGCTCTACCTAGGGAGACCCAGTACTTC.

The chain carries TRBV5-1 and TRBJ1-1; D is uncertain. The CDR3 totals 14 residues. Germline lookup yields CDR1 SGHRS and CDR2 YFSETQ. Trimming pared 2 bases from V and 5 bases from J, leaving 13 bases between. CDR3 DNA sequence: TGCGCCAGCAGCTTTGTGGAGGCGGGTACTGAAGCTTTCTTT. It translates to CASSFVEAGTEAFF.